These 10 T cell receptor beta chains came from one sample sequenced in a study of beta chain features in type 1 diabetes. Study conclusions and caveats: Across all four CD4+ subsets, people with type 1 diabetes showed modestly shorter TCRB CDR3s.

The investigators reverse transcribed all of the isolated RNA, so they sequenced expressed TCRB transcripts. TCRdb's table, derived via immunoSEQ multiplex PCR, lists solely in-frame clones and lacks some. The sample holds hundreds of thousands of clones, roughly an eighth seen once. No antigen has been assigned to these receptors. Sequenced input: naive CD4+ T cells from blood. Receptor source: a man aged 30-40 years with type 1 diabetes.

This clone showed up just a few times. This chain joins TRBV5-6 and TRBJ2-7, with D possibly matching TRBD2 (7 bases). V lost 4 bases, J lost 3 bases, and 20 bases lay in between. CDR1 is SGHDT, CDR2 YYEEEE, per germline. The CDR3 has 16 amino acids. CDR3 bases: TGTGCCAGCAGCGGCGAAGGAAGCGGGACACACTACGAGCAGTACTTC. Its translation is CASSGEGSGTHYEQYF.

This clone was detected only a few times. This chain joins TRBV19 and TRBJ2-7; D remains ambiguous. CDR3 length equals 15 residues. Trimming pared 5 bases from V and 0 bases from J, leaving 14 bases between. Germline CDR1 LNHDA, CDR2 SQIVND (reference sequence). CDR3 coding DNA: TGTGCCAGTAGTTGGGCGTCGAACCCCTCCTACGAGCAGTACTTC. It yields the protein CASSWASNPSYEQYF.

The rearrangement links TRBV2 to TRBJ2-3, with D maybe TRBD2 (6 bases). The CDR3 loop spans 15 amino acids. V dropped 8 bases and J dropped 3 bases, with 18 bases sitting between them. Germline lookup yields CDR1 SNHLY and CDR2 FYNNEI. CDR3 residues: CASEKRVAETDTQYF. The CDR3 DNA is TGTGCCAGCGAAAAGAGGGTAGCGGAGACAGATACGCAGTATTTT.

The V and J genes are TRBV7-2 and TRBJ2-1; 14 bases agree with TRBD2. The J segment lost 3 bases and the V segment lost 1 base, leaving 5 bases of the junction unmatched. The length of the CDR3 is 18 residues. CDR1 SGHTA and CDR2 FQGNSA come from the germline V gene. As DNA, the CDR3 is TGTGCCAGCAGCTTAGGGGGACTAGCGGGAGCAAACTACAATGAGCAGTTCTTC. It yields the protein CASSLGGLAGANYNEQFF. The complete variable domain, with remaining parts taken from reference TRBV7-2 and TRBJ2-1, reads GAGVSQSPSNKVTEKGKDVELRCDPISGHTALYWYRQSLGQGLEFLIYFQGNSAPDKSGLPSDRFSAERTGGSVSTLTIQRTQQEDSAVYLCASSLGGLAGANYNEQFFGPGTRLTVL.

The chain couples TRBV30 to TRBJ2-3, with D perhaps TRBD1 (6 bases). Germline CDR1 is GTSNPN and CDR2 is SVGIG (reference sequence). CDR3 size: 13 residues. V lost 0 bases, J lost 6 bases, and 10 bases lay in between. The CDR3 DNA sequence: TGTGCCTGGAGTGTACAGGGTAGGGATACGCAGTATTTT. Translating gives CAWSVQGRDTQYF.

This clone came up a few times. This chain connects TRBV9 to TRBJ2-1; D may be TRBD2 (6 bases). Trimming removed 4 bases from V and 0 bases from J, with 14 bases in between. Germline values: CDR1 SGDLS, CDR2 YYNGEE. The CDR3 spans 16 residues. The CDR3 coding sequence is TGTGCCAGCAGCATAAGTGCGGGGTTCTCCTACAATGAGCAGTTCTTC. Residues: CASSISAGFSYNEQFF. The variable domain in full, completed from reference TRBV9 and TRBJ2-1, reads DSGVTQTPKHLITATGQRVTLRCSPRSGDLSVYWYQQSLDQGLQFLIQYYNGEERAKGNILERFSAQQFPDLHSELNLSSLELGDSALYFCASSISAGFSYNEQFFGPGTRLTVL.

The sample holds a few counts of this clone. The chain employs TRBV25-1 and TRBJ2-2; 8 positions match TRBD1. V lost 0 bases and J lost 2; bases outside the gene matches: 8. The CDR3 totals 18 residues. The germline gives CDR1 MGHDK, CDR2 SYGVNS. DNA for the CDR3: TGTGCCAGCAGTGAATATCCGTATCAGGGGGCTAACACCGGGGAGCTGTTTTTT. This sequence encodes CASSEYPYQGANTGELFF.

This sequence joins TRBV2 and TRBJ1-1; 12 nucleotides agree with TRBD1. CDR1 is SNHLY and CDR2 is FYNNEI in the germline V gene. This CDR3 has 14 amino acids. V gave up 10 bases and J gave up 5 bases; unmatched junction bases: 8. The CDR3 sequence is CATAWDRGRTEAFF. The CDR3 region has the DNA TGTGCCACCGCCTGGGACAGGGGGCGGACTGAAGCTTTCTTT.

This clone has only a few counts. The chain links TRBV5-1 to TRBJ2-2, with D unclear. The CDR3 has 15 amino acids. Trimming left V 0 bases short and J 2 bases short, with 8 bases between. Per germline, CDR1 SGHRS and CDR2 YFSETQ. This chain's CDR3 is CASSLVSGNTGELFF. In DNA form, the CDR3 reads TGCGCCAGCAGCTTGGTGTCTGGCAACACCGGGGAGCTGTTTTTT.

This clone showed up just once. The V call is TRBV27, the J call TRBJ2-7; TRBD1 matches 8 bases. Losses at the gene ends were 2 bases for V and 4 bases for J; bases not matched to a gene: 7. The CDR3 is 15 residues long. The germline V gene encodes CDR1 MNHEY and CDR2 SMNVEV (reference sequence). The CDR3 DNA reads TGTGCCAGCAGTTTAGGGGACAGGTTAACGTACGAGCAGTACTTC. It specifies CASSLGDRLTYEQYF.